The clone carrying this TCR beta chain has just one count. The antigen is unknown. This entry belongs to a study of siplizumab effects on memory and regulatory T cells. This table comes from immunoSEQ multiplex PCR, and its TCRdb copy is limited to in-frame clones, with some not included. The data show tens of thousands of clones, 96% seen once. Whole-study results and caveats: The study found naive T cells seemingly more diverse than memory cells and seemingly major alloresponse contributors. No functional test confirmed suppression by proliferating siplizumab-culture Tregs.

Deletions cut 1 base from V and 1 base from J, with 18 bases between. Per germline, CDR1 SEHNR and CDR2 FQNEAQ (reference sequence). The CDR3 consists of 18 residues. This chain connects TRBV7-9 to TRBJ2-3; D possibly corresponds to TRBD1 (6 bases). The clonotype originates from a human donor in good health. Sequenced sample: naive CD8+ T cells sorted from blood. The CDR3 spells CASSLDSWDNSGTDTQYF. As DNA, the CDR3 is TGTGCCAGCAGCTTAGATAGCTGGGACAATTCGGGCACAGATACGCAGTATTTT.